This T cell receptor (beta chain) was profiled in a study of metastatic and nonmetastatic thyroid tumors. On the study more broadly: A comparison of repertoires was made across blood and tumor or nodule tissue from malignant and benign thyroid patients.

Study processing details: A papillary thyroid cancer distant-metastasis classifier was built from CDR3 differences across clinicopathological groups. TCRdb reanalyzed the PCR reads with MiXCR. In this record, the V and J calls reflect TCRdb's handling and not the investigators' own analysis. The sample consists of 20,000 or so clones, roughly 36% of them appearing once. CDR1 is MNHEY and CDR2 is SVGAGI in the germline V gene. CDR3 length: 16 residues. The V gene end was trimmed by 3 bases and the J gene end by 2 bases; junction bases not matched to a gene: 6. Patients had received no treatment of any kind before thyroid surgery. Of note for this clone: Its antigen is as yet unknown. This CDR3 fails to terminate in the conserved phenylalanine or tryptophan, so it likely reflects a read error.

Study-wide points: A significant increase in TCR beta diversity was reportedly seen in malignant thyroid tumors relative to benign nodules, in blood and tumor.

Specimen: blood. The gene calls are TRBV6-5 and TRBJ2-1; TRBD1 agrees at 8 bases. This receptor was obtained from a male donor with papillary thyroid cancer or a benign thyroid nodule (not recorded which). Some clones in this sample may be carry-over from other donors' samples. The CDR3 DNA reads TGTGCCAGCAGTTATACGGACAGGGCCACCTACAATGAGCAGTTCTCT. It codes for CASSYTDRATYNEQFS.